This T cell receptor (beta chain) was identified during a study of T cells after posttransplantation cyclophosphamide. The study's findings and limits: TRB overlap between skin or GI tissue T cells and blood was limited. Donor-recipient repertoire similarity was low at 1-2 months, rising over year one.

The CDR3 runs to 14 residues. The V gene's germline CDR1 is MNHNS and CDR2 SASEGT. V was pared by 8 bases and J by 1 base, with 15 bases between. Repertoires were generated with immunoSEQ multiplex PCR, while TCRdb's copy carries only in-frame clones and drops some. The sample has tens of thousands of clones, around 92% seen once. To note about this clone: Its antigen is unknown.

Control samples came 1 year after myeloablative marrow transplants with methotrexate plus calcineurin inhibitor. V and J are TRBV6-1 and TRBJ2-7; no clear D. This TCR derives from a female patient aged 45 to 65 who received an allogeneic stem cell transplant from an unrelated donor, was CMV-positive, and had chronic GVHD only. The graft donor may have contributed some T cells. The input for sequencing was PBMCs, taken after an allogeneic stem cell transplant with a calcineurin inhibitor and methotrexate. Here the CDR3 DNA reads TGTGCCAGCCCCGGCCAGGAACCATCCTACGAGCAGTACTTC. This sequence encodes CASPGQEPSYEQYF.